This T cell receptor (beta chain) originates from a study of OX40 agonist ivuxolimab in advanced cancers. Across the study: Earlier treatment with anti-PD-1, anti-PD-L1 or anti-CTLA-4 was permitted, and around 43% had received some. Study results and limitations: In CD8+ T cells, expanded clones were on average more numerous than in CD4+.

About this clone itself: Antigen specificity is unknown.

The CDR3 totals 12 residues. V was clipped by 4 bases and J by 5 bases, with 9 bases between them. Germline CDR1 reads SGHDT; CDR2 reads YYEEEE. Autoimmune disease history or systemic immunosuppression was exclusionary. TCRdb's table, derived via immunoSEQ multiplex PCR, lists solely in-frame clones and lacks some. The sample includes fewer than 90,000 clones, approximately 85% seen only once; the top ten take around 2.9%. The chain recombines TRBV5-6 with TRBJ1-1; D gene uncertain. Specimen: CD4+ or CD8+ T cells sorted from blood, collected in a trial of the OX40 agonist ivuxolimab. The source of this sequence is an adult with an advanced solid tumor such as melanoma, head and neck, liver or kidney cancer. Written as DNA, the CDR3 is TGTGCCAGCAGCCAAGACCATACTGAAGCTTTCTTT. Translated: CASSQDHTEAFF. Combining the CDR3 with reference TRBV5-6 and TRBJ1-1 gives the whole variable domain DAGVTQSPTHLIKTRGQQVTLRCSPKSGHDTVSWYQQALGQGPQFIFQYYEEEERQRGNFPDRFSGHQFPNYSSELNVNALLLGDSALYLCASSQDHTEAFFGQGTRLTVV.